The 15 T cell receptor beta chains given below trace back to one sample, sequenced in a study of OX40 agonist ivuxolimab in advanced cancers. The method was immunoSEQ multiplex PCR; TCRdb's version includes in-frame clones alone and lacks a portion of them. The repertoire consists of roughly 100,000 clones, with 90% to 95% occurring once and the leading ten covering around 0.86%. The sequencing used CD4+ or CD8+ T cells sorted from blood, collected in a trial of the OX40 agonist ivuxolimab. The receptors shown here come from an adult with an advanced solid tumor such as melanoma, head and neck, liver or kidney cancer.

The chain employs TRBV28 and TRBJ2-1, with D hard to call. The germline V and J ends were trimmed by 6 bases and 9 bases, with 12 bases remaining between them. CDR3 length: 12 residues. The germline V gene has CDR1 MDHEN and CDR2 SYDVKM. CDR3 residues: CASRKARTEQFF. DNA for the CDR3: TGTGCCAGCAGAAAGGCCAGGACTGAGCAGTTCTTC.

The chain joins TRBV6-5 to TRBJ2-2, with D tentatively TRBD1 (6 bases). This CDR3 has 16 amino acids. The germline V gene encodes CDR1 MNHEY and CDR2 SVGAGI. V was shortened by 4 bases and J by 3 bases, with 15 bases between the two germline ends. CDR3 DNA: TGTGCCAGCAGTTCGGGACATCCGACGTACACCGGGGAGCTGTTTTTT. This encodes CASSSGHPTYTGELFF.

The V call is TRBV28, the J call TRBJ1-1, with D possibly matching TRBD1 (5 bases). The CDR3 extends over 15 amino acids. Trimming removed 3 bases at V and 1 base at J, with 12 bases between. The germline V gene encodes CDR1 MDHEN and CDR2 SYDVKM. This CDR3 reads CASSFGGGRNTEAFF. CDR3 DNA: TGTGCCAGCAGTTTCGGGGGTGGGAGGAACACTGAAGCTTTCTTT.

The genes are TRBV18 and TRBJ2-7; maybe TRBD2 (6 bases). CDR1 and CDR2 (germline): KGHSH, LQKENI. CDR3 length: 16 amino acids. Trimming stripped 3 bases from V and 0 bases from J, with 15 bases between. The CDR3 coding sequence is TGTGCCAGCTCACCCGGCGGGGCGGCCAGCTCCTACGAGCAGTACTTC. Encoded protein: CASSPGGAASSYEQYF.

The chain couples TRBV5-6 to TRBJ2-5, with 8 bases aligning to TRBD2. With V trimmed by 3 bases and J by 4 bases, 5 bases remained unmatched. CDR3 length: 14 residues. Germline V gene data show CDR1 as SGHDT and CDR2 as YYEEEE. CDR3 loop: CASSSSGGGETQYF. CDR3 DNA: TGTGCCAGCAGCTCTTCGGGAGGGGGAGAGACCCAGTACTTC.

The V gene is TRBV7-2, the J gene TRBJ2-1; 15 bases align to TRBD2. The CDR3 runs 19 residues. From germline, CDR1 is SGHTA and CDR2 FQGNSA. The J segment lost 0 bases and the V segment lost 6 bases, leaving 9 bases of the junction unmatched. Here the CDR3 reads CASSQGTSGRQSSYNEQFF. The DNA of the CDR3 is TGTGCCAGCAGTCAAGGGACTAGCGGGAGGCAGAGCTCCTACAATGAGCAGTTCTTC.

This chain links TRBV23-1 with TRBJ2-3; D possibly corresponds to TRBD1 (5 bases). TRBV23-1 is treated as an ORF (open reading frame) with a function not yet certain. The CDR3 has 16 residues. The V end was cut by 2 bases, the J end by 7 bases, with 19 bases between. This CDR3 is CASSQISLIRGYTQYF. The CDR3 nucleotides are TGCGCCAGCAGTCAAATCTCGCTGATTAGGGGATATACGCAGTATTTT.

This clone has only one observation. V and J are TRBV28 and TRBJ2-7; D gene uncertain. Germline CDR1 MDHEN, CDR2 SYDVKM. V dropped 4 bases and J dropped 3 bases, with 10 bases sitting between them. The CDR3 loop spans 13 amino acids. The CDR3 loop reads CASSSPPIYEQYF. The CDR3 DNA reads as TGTGCCAGCAGTTCCCCCCCTATCTACGAGCAGTACTTC. Using reference TRBV28 and TRBJ2-7 for the parts outside the CDR3, the full variable domain is DVKVTQSSRYLVKRTGEKVFLECVQDMDHENMFWYRQDPGLGLRLIYFSYDVKMKEKGDIPEGYSVSREKKERFSLILESASTNQTSMYLCASSSPPIYEQYFGPGTRLTVT.

The V gene is TRBV14, the J gene TRBJ2-5; 10 nucleotides agree with TRBD2. Looked up from germline, CDR1 is SGHDN and CDR2 is FVKESK. The V gene end was trimmed by 3 bases and the J gene end by 5 bases; junction bases not matched to a gene: 12. The CDR3 has 17 amino acids. CDR3 DNA: TGTGCCAGCAGCCAGGAGTCTAGCGGGAGCTCGGGGGAGACCCAGTACTTC. Translating it yields CASSQESSGSSGETQYF.

The chain uses TRBV30 and TRBJ2-5, with a possible D match to TRBD2 (6 bases). In germline, CDR1 is GTSNPN, CDR2 SVGIG (reference sequence). V lost 4 bases to trimming and J lost 0 bases, with 18 bases between them. This CDR3 contains 16 residues. This CDR3 is CAWTMELASYQETQYF. CDR3 DNA sequence: TGTGCCTGGACAATGGAACTAGCTTCGTACCAAGAGACCCAGTACTTC.

Comments on this clone: Mismatch with germline at one junction end may stem from a read error. This chain links TRBV7-7 with TRBJ2-2; 9 nucleotides line up with TRBD2. Germline V gives CDR1 SSHAT, CDR2 FNYEAQ (reference sequence). The CDR3 is 15 residues long. Written as DNA, the CDR3 is TGTGCTAGCAGCTTAGCGGGAGTTTCCACCGGGGAGCTGTTTTTT. It is translated as CASSLAGVSTGELFF. Drawing the rest from reference TRBV7-7 and TRBJ2-2, the complete variable domain is GAGVSQSPRYKVTKRGQDVTLRCDPISSHATLYWYQQALGQGPEFLTYFNYEAQPDKSGLPSDRFSAERPEGSISTLTIQRTEQRDSAMYRCASSLAGVSTGELFFGEGSRLTVL.

This chain connects TRBV27 to TRBJ2-3; D is unresolved. This CDR3 is 15 amino acids long. Germline loops: CDR1 MNHEY, CDR2 SMNVEV (reference sequence). The ends were cut back, 2 bases at V and 6 bases at J, with 15 bases in the middle. CDR3 coding DNA: TGTGCCAGCAGTTTAGCGTCCCTTCAGGAGGATACGCAGTATTTT. Its protein product is CASSLASLQEDTQYF.

CDR3 in amino acids: CASSPTTSGRLDNEQFF. CDR3 coding DNA: TGTGCCAGCAGTCCGACGACTAGCGGGAGACTGGACAATGAGCAGTTCTTC. V usage is TRBV27 and J usage is TRBJ2-1; TRBD2 matches at 12 bases. This CDR3 contains 17 residues. J gave up 5 bases and V 5 bases, and 10 bases lay outside the gene matches. Looked up from germline, CDR1 is MNHEY and CDR2 is SMNVEV (reference sequence).

The V call is TRBV7-9, the J call TRBJ1-2; unclear D gene. CDR3 length: 11 amino acids. The germline V gene encodes CDR1 SEHNR and CDR2 FQNEAQ (reference sequence). Trimming removed 6 bases from V and 7 bases from J, with 9 bases in between. The CDR3 bases are TGTGCCAGCAGTTCTTACAGTGGCTACACCTTC. It codes for CASSSYSGYTF.

V and J are TRBV11-3 and TRBJ2-1; D is unclear. Germline loops: CDR1 SGHNT, CDR2 YENEEA. The V gene lost 3 bases and the J gene lost 1 base, with 4 bases spanning the gap. The CDR3 has 13 amino acids. The CDR3: CASSFLSYNEQFF. DNA for the CDR3: TGTGCCAGCAGCTTTCTGTCCTACAATGAGCAGTTCTTC.